These 23 T cell receptor beta chains share one sample of origin, sequenced in a study of blood T cell repertoires in COVID-19. Sequenced by immunoSEQ multiplex PCR; TCRdb stores in-frame clones only, minus some. Here the sample spans approximately 150,000 clones, around 86% being singletons. Specimen: peripheral blood. The source is a man between 50 and 59 years old who had recovered from COVID-19.

The rearrangement uses TRBV5-5 and TRBJ1-6, with D unclear. Trimming stripped 0 bases from V and 8 bases from J, with 3 bases between. CDR1 and CDR2 (germline): SGHKS, YYEKEE (reference sequence). The CDR3 extends over 12 amino acids. In DNA form, the CDR3 reads TGTGCCAGCAGCTTGGCAGATTCACCCCTCCACTTT. Its protein is CASSLADSPLHF.

This rearrangement joins TRBV19 to TRBJ1-2; D perhaps matches TRBD1 (6 bases). V lost 6 bases to trimming and J lost 4 bases, with 18 bases between them. This CDR3 has 15 residues. Germline CDR1 is LNHDA and CDR2 is SQIVND (reference sequence). CDR3 in amino acids: CASSGWGGSPYGYTF. The DNA for the CDR3 is TGTGCCAGTAGCGGCTGGGGGGGCTCCCCCTATGGCTACACCTTC.

This chain links TRBV3-1 (or the pseudogene TRBV3-2) with TRBJ1-2; 10 bases map to TRBD1. There are 14 residues in the CDR3. Trimming cost V 6 bases and J 4 bases; bases outside gene matches: 5. The germline CDR1 and CDR2 sequences are LGHDT and YNNKEL (reference sequence). The CDR3 protein is CASRGTGVGYGYTF. CDR3 DNA: TGTGCCAGCAGAGGGACAGGGGTCGGCTATGGCTACACCTTC.

The chain is built from TRBV18 and TRBJ2-7; 8 bases are shared with TRBD1. Germline CDR1 is KGHSH and CDR2 is LQKENI. Losses at the gene ends were 1 base for V and 6 bases for J; bases not matched to a gene: 14. This CDR3 is 17 amino acids long. This CDR3 reads CASSPRRVTGGEGEQYF. CDR3 nucleotide sequence: TGTGCCAGCTCACCACGTCGGGTCACAGGGGGAGAGGGCGAGCAGTACTTC.

This chain links TRBV19 with TRBJ1-5, with D possibly matching TRBD1 (6 bases). Between the trimmed V and J ends, which lost 6 bases and 3 bases, there was a span of 18 bases. The CDR3 consists of 16 residues. Germline V gene sequence: CDR1 LNHDA, CDR2 SQIVND (reference sequence). Written as DNA, the CDR3 is TGTGCCAGTAGAACCCCGGGACACCAAACCAATCAGCCCCAGCATTTT. This encodes CASRTPGHQTNQPQHF.

The V gene is TRBV6-2 or TRBV6-3, the J gene TRBJ2-5; 7 nucleotides align to TRBD2. V lost 2 bases to trimming and J lost 5 bases; unmatched junction nucleotides: 2. Germline V gene sequence: CDR1 MNHEY, CDR2 SVGEGT. The CDR3 covers 13 residues. The CDR3 nucleotides read TGTGCCAGCAGTTACAGGGGAGGGGAGACCCAGTACTTC. Amino acids: CASSYRGGETQYF.

This clone was detected a few times. This chain links TRBV5-4 with TRBJ1-2, with a tentative D call TRBD1 (6 bases). There are 12 residues in the CDR3. The germline CDR1 and CDR2 sequences are SGHNT and YYREEE (reference sequence). Trimming stripped 1 base from V and 6 bases from J, with 7 bases between. The CDR3 protein is CASSLTGNGYTF. In DNA, the CDR3 is TGTGCCAGCAGCTTGACAGGGAATGGCTACACCTTC.

The chain couples TRBV29-1 to TRBJ2-1; no reliable D call. CDR1 is SQVTM and CDR2 is ANQGSEA in the germline V gene. The CDR3 is 12 residues long. V was clipped by 6 bases and J by 6 bases, with 12 bases between them. The CDR3 region has the DNA TGCAGCGTACGGGTCTCCGGCAATGAGCAGTTCTTC. As protein: CSVRVSGNEQFF.

This chain joins TRBV7-9 and TRBJ2-5; 13 bases align to TRBD2. J lost 2 bases, V lost 4 bases, and 4 bases had no gene match. This CDR3 comprises 16 residues. Per germline, CDR1 SEHNR and CDR2 FQNEAQ (reference sequence). The CDR3 DNA reads as TGTGCCAGCAGCTCGATGGGACTAGCGGGGCAAGAGACCCAGTACTTC. Amino acids: CASSSMGLAGQETQYF.

The chain recombines TRBV4-3 with TRBJ2-2, with a possible D match to TRBD1 (6 bases). Per the germline V gene, CDR1 is LGHNA and CDR2 is YSLEER. The CDR3 has 16 amino acids. The V gene lost 6 bases and the J gene lost 1 base, with 15 bases spanning the gap. The CDR3 loop reads CASSNHAGVNTGELFF. In nucleotides, the CDR3 is TGCGCCAGCAGTAATCATGCAGGGGTGAACACCGGGGAGCTGTTTTTT.

V and J are TRBV30 and TRBJ2-7, with D maybe TRBD2 (5 bases). V gave up 2 bases and J gave up 4 bases, with 6 bases separating them. Germline CDR1 is GTSNPN and CDR2 is SVGIG (reference sequence). This CDR3 spans 11 amino acids. The CDR3 protein is CAWSRGYEQYF. CDR3 DNA sequence: TGTGCCTGGAGTCGAGGGTACGAGCAGTACTTC.

The rearrangement uses TRBV7-2 and TRBJ1-2, with a possible D match to TRBD1 (5 bases). In germline, CDR1 is SGHTA, CDR2 FQGNSA. The CDR3 has 13 amino acids. V lost 5 bases and J 0 bases, leaving 7 bases between the germline ends. Here the CDR3 DNA reads TGTGCCAGCAGCCCGACAGCTAACTATGGCTACACCTTC. Its protein product is CASSPTANYGYTF.

The chain carries TRBV5-1 and TRBJ2-1, with a weak D call TRBD1 (6 bases). This CDR3 comprises 15 residues. The germline V gene encodes CDR1 SGHRS and CDR2 YFSETQ. Trimming took off 4 bases at V and 2 bases at J, with 13 bases between the two ends. The CDR3 DNA is TGCGCCAGCAGCGCTGGACAGAACGCCTACAATGAGCAGTTCTTC. Translated, it gives CASSAGQNAYNEQFF.

This clone was counted once. Here the CDR3 reads CASSTNVRDGYTF. The CDR3 nucleotides are TGCGCCAGCAGCACCAATGTGAGGGATGGCTACACCTTC. V is TRBV5-1 and J is TRBJ1-2; D unclear. This CDR3 comprises 13 residues. Trimming pared 4 bases from V and 6 bases from J, leaving 13 bases between. CDR1 SGHRS and CDR2 YFSETQ come from the germline V gene.

The chain carries TRBV7-9 and TRBJ2-1; 8 bases map to TRBD2. The CDR3 is made up of 15 amino acids. Germline V gene sequence: CDR1 SEHNR, CDR2 FQNEAQ (reference sequence). V lost 4 bases and J lost 9; bases outside the gene matches: 11. The CDR3 reads CASSWSGGFVGEQFF. In nucleotides, the CDR3 is TGTGCCAGCAGCTGGAGCGGGGGATTTGTTGGTGAGCAGTTCTTC.

The chain couples TRBV3-1 (or the pseudogene TRBV3-2) to TRBJ2-7, with a weak D call TRBD2 (6 bases). From germline, CDR1 is LGHDT and CDR2 YNNKEL (reference sequence). Trimming removed 0 bases from V and 3 bases from J, with 12 bases in between. The CDR3 spans 15 residues. The CDR3 spells CASSQDPSVSYEQYF. The DNA for the CDR3 is TGTGCCAGCAGCCAAGATCCTAGCGTAAGCTACGAGCAGTACTTC.

This clone was seen a few times. The genes are TRBV2 and TRBJ2-7; the D gene is possibly TRBD1 (5 bases). Germline lookup yields CDR1 SNHLY and CDR2 FYNNEI. V lost 1 base, J lost 5 bases, and 15 bases lay in between. The CDR3 contains 15 residues. The CDR3 DNA reads TGTGCCAGCAGTGAAGTTTGGCAGGGAAAGGACGAGCAGTACTTC. It codes for CASSEVWQGKDEQYF.

V is TRBV25-1 and J is TRBJ2-2; possible D gene TRBD1, 6 bases. Germline V gene data show CDR1 as MGHDK and CDR2 as SYGVNS. This CDR3 spans 15 amino acids. V lost 2 bases, J lost 3 bases, and 10 bases lay in between. This CDR3 is CASSEGQMHTGELFF. CDR3 DNA: TGTGCCAGCAGTGAAGGACAGATGCACACCGGGGAGCTGTTTTTT.

This clone was seen once. This sequence joins TRBV6-5 and TRBJ1-1; no firm D call. The germline V gene encodes CDR1 MNHEY and CDR2 SVGAGI. The ends were cut back, 1 base at V and 1 base at J, with 4 bases in the middle. The CDR3 has 13 amino acids. DNA for the CDR3: TGTGCCAGCAGTTACTTCCAGAACACTGAAGCTTTCTTT. It yields the protein CASSYFQNTEAFF.

This chain joins TRBV4-2 and TRBJ2-1; tentatively, D is TRBD2 (7 bases). V was clipped by 7 bases and J by 8 bases, with 18 bases between them. The CDR3 spans 14 residues. From germline, CDR1 is LGHNA and CDR2 YNFKEQ. Here the CDR3 reads CASTKGGAVDEQFF. The CDR3 DNA reads TGTGCCAGCACCAAGGGGGGGGCCGTGGATGAGCAGTTCTTC.

Only a few counts were recorded for this clone. The CDR3 protein is CASSQRTVDPTDTQYF. The CDR3 nucleotides are TGCGCCAGCAGCCAGAGGACAGTCGACCCCACAGATACGCAGTATTTT. The chain carries TRBV4-3 and TRBJ2-3, with D possibly being TRBD1 (6 bases). Germline V gene sequence: CDR1 LGHNA, CDR2 YSLEER. With 3 bases removed from V and 2 bases from J, the gap between germline ends came to 15 bases. The CDR3 sequence is 16 residues long.

This chain joins TRBV7-2 and TRBJ1-1; D is undetermined. V lost 5 bases to trimming and J lost 2 bases, with 12 bases between them. The CDR3 has 14 amino acids. The germline V gene has CDR1 SGHTA and CDR2 FQGNSA. The DNA for the CDR3 is TGTGCCAGCAGCCCGCGGAACACTAACACTGAAGCTTTCTTT. This codes for CASSPRNTNTEAFF.

The chain uses TRBV7-2 and TRBJ1-2; D not certain. The V and J ends lost 7 bases and 7 bases respectively, with 16 bases between them. The germline gives CDR1 SGHTA, CDR2 FQGNSA. This CDR3 has 13 amino acids. The CDR3 loop reads CASTKDGRGGYTF. The DNA for the CDR3 is TGTGCCAGCACCAAGGATGGGAGAGGTGGCTACACCTTC.